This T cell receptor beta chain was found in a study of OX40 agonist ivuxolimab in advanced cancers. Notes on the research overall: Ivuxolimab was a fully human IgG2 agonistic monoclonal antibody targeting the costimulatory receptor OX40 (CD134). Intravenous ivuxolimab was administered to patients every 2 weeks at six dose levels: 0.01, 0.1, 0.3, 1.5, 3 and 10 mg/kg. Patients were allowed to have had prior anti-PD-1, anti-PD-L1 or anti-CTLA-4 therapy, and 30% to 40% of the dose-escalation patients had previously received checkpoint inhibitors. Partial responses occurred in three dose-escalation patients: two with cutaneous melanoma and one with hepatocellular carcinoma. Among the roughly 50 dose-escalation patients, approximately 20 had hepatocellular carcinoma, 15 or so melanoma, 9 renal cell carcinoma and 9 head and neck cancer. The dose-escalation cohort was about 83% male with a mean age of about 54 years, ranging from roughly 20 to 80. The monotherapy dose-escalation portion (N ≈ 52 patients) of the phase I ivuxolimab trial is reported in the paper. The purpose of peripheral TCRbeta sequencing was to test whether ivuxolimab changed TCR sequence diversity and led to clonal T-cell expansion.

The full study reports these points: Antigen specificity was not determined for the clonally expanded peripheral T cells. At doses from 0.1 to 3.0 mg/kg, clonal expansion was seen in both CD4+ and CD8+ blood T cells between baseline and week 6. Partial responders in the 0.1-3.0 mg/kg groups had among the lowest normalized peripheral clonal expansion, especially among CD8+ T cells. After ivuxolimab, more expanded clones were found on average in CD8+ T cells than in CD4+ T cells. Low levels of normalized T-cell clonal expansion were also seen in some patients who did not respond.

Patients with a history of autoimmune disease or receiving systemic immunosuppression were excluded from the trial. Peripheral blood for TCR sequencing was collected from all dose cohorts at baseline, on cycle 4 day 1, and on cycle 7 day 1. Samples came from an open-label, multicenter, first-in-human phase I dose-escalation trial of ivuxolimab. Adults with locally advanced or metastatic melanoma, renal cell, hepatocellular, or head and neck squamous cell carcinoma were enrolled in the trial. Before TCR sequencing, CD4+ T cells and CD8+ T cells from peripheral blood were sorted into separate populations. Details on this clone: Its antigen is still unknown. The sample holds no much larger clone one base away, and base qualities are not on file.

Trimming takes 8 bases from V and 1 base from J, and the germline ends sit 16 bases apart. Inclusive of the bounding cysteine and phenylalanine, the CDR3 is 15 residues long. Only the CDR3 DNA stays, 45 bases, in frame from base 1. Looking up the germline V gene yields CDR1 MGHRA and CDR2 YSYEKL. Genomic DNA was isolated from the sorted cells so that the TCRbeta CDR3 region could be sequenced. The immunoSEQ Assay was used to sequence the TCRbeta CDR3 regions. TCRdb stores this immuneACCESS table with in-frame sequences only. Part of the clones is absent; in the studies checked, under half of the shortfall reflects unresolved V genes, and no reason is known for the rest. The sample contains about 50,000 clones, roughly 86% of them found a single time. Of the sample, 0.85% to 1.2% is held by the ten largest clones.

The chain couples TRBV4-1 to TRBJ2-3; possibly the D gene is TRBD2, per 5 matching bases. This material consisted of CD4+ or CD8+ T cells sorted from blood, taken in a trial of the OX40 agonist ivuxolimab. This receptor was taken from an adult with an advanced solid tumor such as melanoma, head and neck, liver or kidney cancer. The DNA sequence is TGCGCCAGCCGGGCTAGCCGTTGGGGCACAGATACGCAGTATTTT. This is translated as CASRASRWGTDTQYF.